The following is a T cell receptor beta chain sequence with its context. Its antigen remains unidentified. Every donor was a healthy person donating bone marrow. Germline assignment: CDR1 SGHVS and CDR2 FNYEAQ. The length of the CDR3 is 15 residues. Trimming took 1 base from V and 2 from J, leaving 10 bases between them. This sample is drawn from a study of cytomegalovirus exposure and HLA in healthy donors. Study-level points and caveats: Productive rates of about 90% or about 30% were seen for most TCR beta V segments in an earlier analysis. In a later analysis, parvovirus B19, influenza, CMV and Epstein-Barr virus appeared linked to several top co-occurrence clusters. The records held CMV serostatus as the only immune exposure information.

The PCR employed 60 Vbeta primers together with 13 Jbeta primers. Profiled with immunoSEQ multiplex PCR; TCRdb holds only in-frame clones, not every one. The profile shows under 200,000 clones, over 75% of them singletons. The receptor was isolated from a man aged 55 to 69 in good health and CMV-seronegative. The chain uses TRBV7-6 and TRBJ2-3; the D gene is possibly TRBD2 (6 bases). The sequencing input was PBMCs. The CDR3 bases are TGTGCCAGCAGCTTAGGCCGGGGGACCACAGATACGCAGTATTTT. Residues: CASSLGRGTTDTQYF.